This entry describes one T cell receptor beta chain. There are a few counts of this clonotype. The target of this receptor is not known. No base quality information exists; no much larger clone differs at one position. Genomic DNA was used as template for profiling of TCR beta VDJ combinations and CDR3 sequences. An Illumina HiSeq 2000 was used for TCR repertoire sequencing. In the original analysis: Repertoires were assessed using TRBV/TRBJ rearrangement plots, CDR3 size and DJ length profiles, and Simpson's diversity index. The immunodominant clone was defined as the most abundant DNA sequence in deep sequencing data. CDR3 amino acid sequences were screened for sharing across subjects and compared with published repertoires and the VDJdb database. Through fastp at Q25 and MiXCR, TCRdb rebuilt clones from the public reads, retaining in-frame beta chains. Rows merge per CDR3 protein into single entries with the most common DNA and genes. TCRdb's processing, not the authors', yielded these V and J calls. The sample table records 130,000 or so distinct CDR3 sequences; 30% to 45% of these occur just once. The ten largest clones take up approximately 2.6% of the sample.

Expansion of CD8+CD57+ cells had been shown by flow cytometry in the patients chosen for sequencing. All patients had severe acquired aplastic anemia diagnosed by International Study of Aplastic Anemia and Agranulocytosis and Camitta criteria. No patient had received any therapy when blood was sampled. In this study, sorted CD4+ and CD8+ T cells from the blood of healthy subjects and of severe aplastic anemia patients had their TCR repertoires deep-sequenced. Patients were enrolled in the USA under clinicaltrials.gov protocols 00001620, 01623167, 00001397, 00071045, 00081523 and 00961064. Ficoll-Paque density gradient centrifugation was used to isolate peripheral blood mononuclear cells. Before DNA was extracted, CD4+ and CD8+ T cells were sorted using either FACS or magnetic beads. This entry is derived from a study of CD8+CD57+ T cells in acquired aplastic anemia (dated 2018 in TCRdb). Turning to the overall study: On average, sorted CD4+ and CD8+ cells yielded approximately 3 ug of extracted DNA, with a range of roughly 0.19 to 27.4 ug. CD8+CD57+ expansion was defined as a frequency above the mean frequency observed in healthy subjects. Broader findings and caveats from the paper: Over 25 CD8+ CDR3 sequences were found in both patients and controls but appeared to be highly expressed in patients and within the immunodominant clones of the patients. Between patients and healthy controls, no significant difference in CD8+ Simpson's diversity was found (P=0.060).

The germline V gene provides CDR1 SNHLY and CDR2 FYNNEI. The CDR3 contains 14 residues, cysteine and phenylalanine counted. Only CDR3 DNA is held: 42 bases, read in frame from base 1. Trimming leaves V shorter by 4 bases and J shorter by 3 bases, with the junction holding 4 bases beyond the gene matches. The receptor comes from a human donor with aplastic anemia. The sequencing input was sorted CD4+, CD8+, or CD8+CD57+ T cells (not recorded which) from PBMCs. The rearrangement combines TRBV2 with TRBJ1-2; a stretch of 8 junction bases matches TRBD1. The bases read TGTGCCAGCAGTGCGGACAGGGTGGACTATGGCTACACCTTC. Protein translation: CASSADRVDYGYTF.